This T cell receptor (beta chain) was sequenced in a study of CD8+ T cells in alopecia areata. Points from the study as a whole: Scalp clonality dropped significantly under tofacitinib, as did expanded CD8+ top-100 clones. Clonality was higher in lesional than normal scalp, especially in alopecia totalis/universalis. Scalp samples also yield sequences of resident alphabeta T cells from normal skin.

The germline V and J ends were trimmed by 0 bases and 0 bases, with 7 bases remaining between them. This CDR3 spans 16 amino acids. Per the germline V gene, CDR1 is SGHDT and CDR2 is YYEEEE. The treatment: oral pan-JAK inhibitor, 5-10 mg twice daily. cDNA serving as the sequencing template came from extracted, reverse transcribed RNA. The repertoire was sequenced with immunoSEQ multiplex PCR; TCRdb's copy has only in-frame clones and lacks some. The profile shows about 270,000 clones, around three fifths of them singletons. In regard to this clone: Its cognate antigen is unknown.

This TCR derives from a human donor with alopecia areata. V is TRBV5-6 and J is TRBJ2-6; D is unresolved. The sequences come from CD4+ T cells sorted from blood, collected around week 53, from a patient treated with tofacitinib. The CDR3 bases are TGTGCCAGCAGCTTGGCGGGTCGCTCTGGGGCCAACGTCCTGACTTTC. Protein product: CASSLAGRSGANVLTF.